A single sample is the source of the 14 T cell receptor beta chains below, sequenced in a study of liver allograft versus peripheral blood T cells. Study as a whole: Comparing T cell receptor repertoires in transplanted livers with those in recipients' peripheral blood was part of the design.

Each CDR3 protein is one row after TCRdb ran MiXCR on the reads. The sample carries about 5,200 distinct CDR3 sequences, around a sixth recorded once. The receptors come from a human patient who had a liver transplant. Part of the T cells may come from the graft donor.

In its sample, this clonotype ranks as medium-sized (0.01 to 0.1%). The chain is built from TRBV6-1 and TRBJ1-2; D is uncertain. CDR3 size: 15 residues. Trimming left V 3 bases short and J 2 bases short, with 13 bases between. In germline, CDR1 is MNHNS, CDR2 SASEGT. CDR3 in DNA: TGTGCCAGCAGTGAGTGGGAGGGAACCAACTATGGCTACACCTTC. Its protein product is CASSEWEGTNYGYTF.

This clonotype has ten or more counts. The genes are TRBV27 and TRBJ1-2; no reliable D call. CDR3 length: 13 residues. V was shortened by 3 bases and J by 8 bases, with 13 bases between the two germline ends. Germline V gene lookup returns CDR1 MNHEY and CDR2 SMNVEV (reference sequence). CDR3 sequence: CASSFSTTEGYTF. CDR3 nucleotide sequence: TGTGCCAGCAGTTTCTCAACCACCGAGGGCTACACCTTC.

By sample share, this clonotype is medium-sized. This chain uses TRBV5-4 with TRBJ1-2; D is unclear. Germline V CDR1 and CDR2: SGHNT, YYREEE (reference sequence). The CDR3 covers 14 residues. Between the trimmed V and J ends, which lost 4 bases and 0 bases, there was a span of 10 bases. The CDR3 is CASSTPRANYGYTF. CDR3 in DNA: TGTGCCAGCAGCACCCCCAGAGCTAACTATGGCTACACCTTC.

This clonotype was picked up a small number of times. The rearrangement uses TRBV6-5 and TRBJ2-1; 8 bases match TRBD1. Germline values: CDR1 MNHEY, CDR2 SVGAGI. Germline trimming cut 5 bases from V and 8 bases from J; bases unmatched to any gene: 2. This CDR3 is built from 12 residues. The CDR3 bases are TGTGCCAGCAGTACGACAGGGGATGAGCAGTTCTTC. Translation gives CASSTTGDEQFF.

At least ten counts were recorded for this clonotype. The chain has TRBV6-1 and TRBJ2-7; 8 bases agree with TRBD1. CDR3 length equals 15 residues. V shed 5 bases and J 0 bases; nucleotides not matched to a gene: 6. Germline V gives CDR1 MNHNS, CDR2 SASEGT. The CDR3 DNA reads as TGTGCCAGCAGTATCGGGACAGGCCTCTCCTACGAGCAGTACTTC. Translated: CASSIGTGLSYEQYF.

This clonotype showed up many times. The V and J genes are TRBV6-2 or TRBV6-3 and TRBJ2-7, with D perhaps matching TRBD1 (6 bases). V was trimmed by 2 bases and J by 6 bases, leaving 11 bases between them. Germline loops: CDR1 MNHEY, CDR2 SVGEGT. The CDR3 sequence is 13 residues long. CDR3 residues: CASSYAGASEQYF. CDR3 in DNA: TGTGCCAGCAGTTACGCAGGGGCGAGCGAGCAGTACTTC.

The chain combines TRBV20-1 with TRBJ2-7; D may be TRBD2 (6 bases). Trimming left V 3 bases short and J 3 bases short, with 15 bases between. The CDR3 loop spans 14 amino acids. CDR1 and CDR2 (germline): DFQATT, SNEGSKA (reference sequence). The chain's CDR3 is CSARPRDSNYEQYF. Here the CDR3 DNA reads TGCAGTGCTAGGCCCCGGGACTCCAACTACGAGCAGTACTTC.

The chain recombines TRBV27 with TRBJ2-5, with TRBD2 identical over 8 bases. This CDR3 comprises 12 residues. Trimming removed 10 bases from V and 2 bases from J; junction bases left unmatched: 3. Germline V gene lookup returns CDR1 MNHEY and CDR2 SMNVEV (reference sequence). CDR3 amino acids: CATSGGQETQYF. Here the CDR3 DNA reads TGTGCCACCAGCGGGGGTCAAGAGACCCAGTACTTC.

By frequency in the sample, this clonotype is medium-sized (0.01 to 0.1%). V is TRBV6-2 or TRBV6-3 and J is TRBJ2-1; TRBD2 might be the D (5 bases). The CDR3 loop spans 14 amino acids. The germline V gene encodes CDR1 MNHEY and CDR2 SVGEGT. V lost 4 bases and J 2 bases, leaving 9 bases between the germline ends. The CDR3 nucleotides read TGTGCCAGCAGTTTAAAGGAGGCCTACAATGAGCAGTTCTTC. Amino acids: CASSLKEAYNEQFF.

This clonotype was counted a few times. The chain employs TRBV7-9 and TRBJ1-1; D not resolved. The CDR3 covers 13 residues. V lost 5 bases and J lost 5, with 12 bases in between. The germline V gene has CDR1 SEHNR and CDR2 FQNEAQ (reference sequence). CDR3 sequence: CASSDWGETEAFF. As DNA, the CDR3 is TGTGCCAGCAGCGATTGGGGAGAGACTGAAGCTTTCTTT.

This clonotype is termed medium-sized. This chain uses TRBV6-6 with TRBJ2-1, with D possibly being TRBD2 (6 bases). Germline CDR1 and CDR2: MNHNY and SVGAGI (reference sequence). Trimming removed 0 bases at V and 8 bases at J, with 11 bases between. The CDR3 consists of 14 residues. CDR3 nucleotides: TGTGCCAGCAGTTACTCGTGGCCGGGGGATGAGCAGTTCTTC. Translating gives CASSYSWPGDEQFF.

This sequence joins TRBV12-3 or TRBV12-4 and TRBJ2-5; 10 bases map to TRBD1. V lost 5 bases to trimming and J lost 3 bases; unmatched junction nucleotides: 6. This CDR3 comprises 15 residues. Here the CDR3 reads CASSPSGTGEETQYF. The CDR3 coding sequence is TGTGCCAGCAGTCCGTCCGGGACAGGGGAAGAGACCCAGTACTTC.

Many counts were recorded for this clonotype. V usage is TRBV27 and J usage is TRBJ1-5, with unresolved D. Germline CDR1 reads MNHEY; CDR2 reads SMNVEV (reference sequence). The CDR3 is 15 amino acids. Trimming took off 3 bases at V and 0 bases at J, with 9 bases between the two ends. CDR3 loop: CASSLTVYSNQPQHF. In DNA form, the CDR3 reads TGTGCCAGCAGTTTGACGGTTTATAGCAATCAGCCCCAGCATTTT.

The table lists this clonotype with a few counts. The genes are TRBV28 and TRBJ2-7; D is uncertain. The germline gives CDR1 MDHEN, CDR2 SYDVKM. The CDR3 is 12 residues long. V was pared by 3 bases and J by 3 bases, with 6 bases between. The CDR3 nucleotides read TGTGCCAGCAGTTTTCTGGGCTACGAGCAGTACTTC. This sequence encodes CASSFLGYEQYF.